These T cell receptor beta chains were read from a single sample in a study of spatial heterogeneity in lung cancer. One entry per CDR3 protein, called by TCRdb with MiXCR from the 5' RACE reads. Here the sample spans roughly 49,000 distinct CDR3 sequences, about 7% being singletons. The sequenced sample was PBMCs, obtained at surgery. Source of these receptors: a female donor with early-stage non-small cell lung cancer. Each CDR3 is given with its conserved first and last residue.

>TRBV7-9
CASSFPSGGHGEQFF
>TRBV4-1
CASSQARWSTGELFF
>TRBV7-9
CASSLGGAADTQYF
>TRBV7-2
CASEGLWSYEQYF
>TRBV11-2
CASMIRDRVETQYF
>TRBV4-1
CASSPRGQEQYF
>TRBV3-1
CASSRDRVVGEAFF
>TRBV10-3
CAISPDREQPQHF
>TRBV5-1
CASSSGQNYGYTF
>TRBV5-8
CASSLGTSGGTGTDTQYF
>TRBV5-1
CASSRDTYEQYF
>TRBV20-1
CSARLQAKETQYF
>TRBV6-2/TRBV6-3
CASRYRGGNYNEQFF
>TRBV18
CASSPPKGSGANVLTF
>TRBV2
CASSDSDTQYF
>TRBV6-2/TRBV6-3
CASKKEVGRGKEKLFF
>TRBV18
CASSPPRTMNTEAFF
>TRBV15
CATSRENRASTDTQYF